The following is a TCR beta chain sequence with its context. The entry originates in a study of cytomegalovirus exposure and HLA in healthy donors. Trimming removed 2 bases at V and 6 bases at J, with 11 bases between. From germline, CDR1 is SGDLS and CDR2 YYNGEE. The CDR3 is 13 residues long. PCR employed 60 Vbeta and 13 Jbeta primers. Clones were read by immunoSEQ multiplex PCR, and TCRdb kept only the in-frame ones, dropping some. This table has around 200,000 clones, around 77% appearing once. Material: PBMCs. The chain employs TRBV9 and TRBJ1-2, with D perhaps matching TRBD1 (6 bases). The receptor's source is a woman aged 25 to 39 in good health and CMV-seropositive. The CDR3 reads CASSVLQGNGYTF. The CDR3 DNA reads as TGTGCCAGCAGCGTCCTTCAGGGGAATGGCTACACCTTC.